The 32 T cell receptor beta chains reported below all come from one sample, sequenced in a study of blood T cells in healthy people across ages. Primed by a sample-barcoded 5' primer and a J-beta primer mix, a second PCR proceeded for about 7 to 12 cycles. TCRdb re-analysed the 5' RACE reads in MiXCR, keeping a single row per CDR3 protein. The sample carries around 1,800,000 distinct CDR3 sequences, 39% recorded once. Sequenced sample: blood. The receptors were gathered from a human donor in good health.

The chain combines TRBV6-5 with TRBJ1-1, with a tentative D call TRBD1 (5 bases). Trimming took 5 bases from V and 1 from J, leaving 8 bases between them. The length of the CDR3 is 13 residues. Germline CDR1 MNHEY, CDR2 SVGAGI. The CDR3 here is CASSIGANTEAFF. Here the CDR3 DNA reads TGTGCCAGCAGTATCGGGGCGAACACTGAAGCTTTCTTT.

This clonotype was seen more than once but under ten times. The V gene is TRBV29-1, the J gene TRBJ2-1, with 7 bases that match TRBD2. Germline V gene data show CDR1 as SQVTM and CDR2 as ANQGSEA. The J segment lost 4 bases and the V segment lost 3 bases, leaving 9 bases of the junction unmatched. CDR3 size: 15 residues. Here the CDR3 DNA reads TGCAGCGTTGATGGGGCTAGCGGAGCTTACAATGAGCAGTTCTTC. It encodes CSVDGASGAYNEQFF.

V and J are TRBV3-1 and TRBJ2-1; tentatively, D is TRBD2 (7 bases). The ends were cut back, 1 base at V and 10 bases at J, with 20 bases in the middle. The CDR3 runs 16 residues. Per the germline V gene, CDR1 is LGHDT and CDR2 is YNNKEL (reference sequence). DNA for the CDR3: TGTGCCAGCAGCCAAGTGGGTGGCGGGGGCCCCCGGGAGCAGTTCTTC. Protein product: CASSQVGGGGPREQFF.

The V gene is TRBV4-1, the J gene TRBJ2-6, with D perhaps being TRBD1 or TRBD2 (5 bases each). Germline V gene sequence: CDR1 MGHRA, CDR2 YSYEKL. CDR3 length equals 17 residues. The V end was cut by 5 bases, the J end by 2 bases, with 16 bases between. The CDR3 nucleotides are TGCGCCAGCAGCTTAGTTCCAGGGAGAACTGGGGCCAACGTCCTGACTTTC. Translation gives CASSLVPGRTGANVLTF.

DNA for the CDR3: TGTGCCAGCACCGGATACCCTCCGAATACGCAGTATTTT. It specifies CASTGYPPNTQYF. J is TRBJ2-3 and V is TRBV27, with D uncertain. The CDR3 extends over 13 amino acids. V gave up 7 bases and J gave up 7 bases, with 15 bases separating them. Germline V gene lookup returns CDR1 MNHEY and CDR2 SMNVEV (reference sequence).

This clonotype has just a few counts. This chain connects TRBV20-1 to TRBJ2-1, with TRBD2 matching 9 bases. Germline V gene lookup returns CDR1 DFQATT and CDR2 SNEGSKA (reference sequence). V lost 3 bases, J lost 7 bases, and 4 bases stayed unmatched. This CDR3 is built from 13 residues. CDR3 loop: CSASPSGGNEQFF. The CDR3, as DNA: TGCAGTGCTAGTCCCAGCGGGGGGAATGAGCAGTTCTTC.

The V call is TRBV7-6, the J call TRBJ2-1, with 7 bases identical to TRBD1. CDR3 length: 15 residues. The V gene end was trimmed by 0 bases and the J gene end by 9 bases; junction bases not matched to a gene: 8. Per germline, CDR1 SGHVS and CDR2 FNYEAQ. CDR3 nucleotides: TGTGCCAGCAGCTTAGCCCAGGGGGTCGGTGGTGAGCAGTTCTTC. Its translation is CASSLAQGVGGEQFF.

This clonotype was seen once. The CDR3 loop reads CSARRGNSNQPQHF. In nucleotides, the CDR3 is TGCAGTGCTAGAAGGGGAAATAGCAATCAGCCCCAGCATTTT. This chain uses TRBV20-1 with TRBJ1-5; weak D call: TRBD1 (5 bases). The CDR3 consists of 14 residues. Deletions cut 2 bases from V and 0 bases from J, with 8 bases between. The germline V gene encodes CDR1 DFQATT and CDR2 SNEGSKA (reference sequence).

The V call is TRBV12-3 or TRBV12-4, the J call TRBJ2-1, with no clear D. CDR3 length: 11 amino acids. V dropped 8 bases and J dropped 9 bases, with 11 bases sitting between them. CDR3 region: CASRIYAEQFF. Here the CDR3 DNA reads TGTGCCAGCCGCATATACGCTGAGCAGTTCTTC.

The gene calls are TRBV11-2 and TRBJ2-4, with 10 bases aligning to TRBD2. Germline lookup yields CDR1 SGHAT and CDR2 FQNNGV. J lost 0 bases, V lost 0 bases, and 11 bases had no gene match. The CDR3 loop spans 20 amino acids. The CDR3 spells CASSLDLQRGGLVAKNIQYF. The CDR3 nucleotides are TGTGCCAGCAGCTTAGATCTACAGCGGGGGGGCCTCGTAGCCAAAAACATTCAGTACTTC.

The chain joins TRBV7-8 to TRBJ2-5; D perhaps matches TRBD2 (7 bases). The V end was cut by 6 bases, the J end by 5 bases, with 19 bases between. From germline, CDR1 is SGHVS and CDR2 FQNEAQ. CDR3 size: 15 residues. CDR3 nucleotide sequence: TGTGCCAGCAGTCCATGGGGAGGGGGTGAGGAGACCCAGTACTTC. Translating gives CASSPWGGGEETQYF.

This clonotype was observed a handful of times. J is TRBJ1-2 and V is TRBV7-6; possibly TRBD1 for D (5 bases). CDR3 size: 14 residues. Trimming took 5 bases from V and 4 from J, leaving 14 bases between them. Germline V gene sequence: CDR1 SGHVS, CDR2 FNYEAQ. CDR3 protein: CASSQLGGAYGYTF. In DNA, the CDR3 is TGTGCCAGCAGCCAGTTAGGTGGGGCCTATGGCTACACCTTC.

V gene TRBV9 combines with J gene TRBJ2-1, with D perhaps TRBD1 or TRBD2 (5 bases each). V was cut by 3 bases and J by 0 bases, with 19 bases left in between. Per germline, CDR1 SGDLS and CDR2 YYNGEE. The CDR3 covers 18 residues. CDR3 DNA: TGTGCCAGCAGCGACGACCTAGCTGAGGGGCGCTCCTACAATGAGCAGTTCTTC. It yields the protein CASSDDLAEGRSYNEQFF.

The V gene is TRBV3-1, the J gene TRBJ2-7, with 8 bases that match TRBD1. Germline V gives CDR1 LGHDT, CDR2 YNNKEL (reference sequence). V trimming: 5 bases; J trimming: 2 bases; junction bases outside the gene matches: 11. CDR3 length equals 16 residues. The CDR3 protein is CASSSSAGGNAYEQYF. DNA of the CDR3: TGTGCCAGCAGCTCCTCGGCAGGGGGCAATGCCTACGAGCAGTACTTC.

This clonotype occurred many times. The CDR3 is CASSDSAEPGDTQYF. CDR3 bases: TGTGCCAGCAGTGACTCGGCGGAACCGGGGGATACGCAGTATTTT. The J gene is TRBJ2-3, the V gene TRBV6-4, with D tentatively TRBD2 (5 bases). V was trimmed by 0 bases and J by 6 bases, leaving 13 bases between them. This CDR3 is 15 amino acids long. Germline loops: CDR1 MRHNA, CDR2 SNTAGT.

In the case of this clonotype: The junction and the germline gene differ at one end; a read error may be behind it. CDR3 sequence (DNA): TGCAGTGCTAGAGGGACAGGGGGCGCGTCTCCCAATTCATCCCTCCACTTT. This translates into CSARGTGGASPNSSLHF. This chain uses TRBV20-1 with TRBJ1-6; 11 bases map to TRBD1. Germline values: CDR1 DFQATT, CDR2 SNEGSKA (reference sequence). The CDR3 contains 17 residues.

The genes are TRBV20-1 and TRBJ2-1, with TRBD1 identical over 10 bases. Germline V gives CDR1 DFQATT, CDR2 SNEGSKA (reference sequence). The V segment lost 3 bases and the J segment 5 bases; nucleotides outside the gene matches: 7. The CDR3 extends over 15 amino acids. CDR3 residues: CSARNWGQGNNEQFF. The CDR3 nucleotides read TGCAGTGCTAGGAATTGGGGACAGGGGAACAATGAGCAGTTCTTC.

This clonotype was recorded a few times. The V gene is TRBV12-3 or TRBV12-4, the J gene TRBJ2-3; maybe TRBD1 (7 bases). The V end lost 1 base, the J end lost 2 bases, and 13 bases lay between the germline ends. The CDR3 loop spans 16 amino acids. The CDR3: CASSLDQGGNTDTQYF. In DNA, the CDR3 is TGTGCCAGCAGTTTAGATCAGGGGGGAAACACAGATACGCAGTATTTT.

This clonotype was observed a handful of times. In DNA form, the CDR3 reads TGTGCCAGCAGCCGTCCAGCCAAAGGGGGGGGGGCCTACAATGAGCAGTTCTTC. Translating it yields CASSRPAKGGGAYNEQFF. The V call is TRBV4-2, the J call TRBJ2-1; D may be TRBD2 (7 bases). V lost 4 bases, J lost 2 bases, and 21 bases lay in between. The CDR3 sequence is 18 residues long. CDR1 is LGHNA and CDR2 is YNFKEQ in the germline V gene.

The rearrangement links TRBV7-6 to TRBJ2-5, with D perhaps TRBD1 or TRBD2 (5 bases each). Judging by the DNA end, TRBJ2-7 fits better; the J call may be wrong. This CDR3 spans 15 amino acids. CDR1 and CDR2 from the germline V gene are SGHVS and FNYEAQ. This CDR3 reads CASSPRRGLTYEQYF. The CDR3 region has the DNA TGTGCCAGCAGCCCCCGACGGGGCTTAACCTACGAGCAGTACTTC.

This chain joins TRBV12-3 or TRBV12-4 and TRBJ2-3, with 8 bases fitting TRBD2. The CDR3 spans 18 residues. With V trimmed by 2 bases and J by 2 bases, 12 bases remained unmatched. The CDR3 DNA reads as TGTGCCAGCAGTTTATACATGGCCAGCGGGGGATACACAGATACGCAGTATTTT. Translation: CASSLYMASGGYTDTQYF.

The chain joins TRBV24-1 to TRBJ2-7; D not resolved. Germline V lookup: CDR1 KGHDR, CDR2 SFDVKD. This CDR3 is built from 13 residues. V lost 4 bases and J lost 4, with 10 bases in between. The CDR3 bases are TGTGCCACCAGTGACAGTGACTGGTACGAGCAGTACTTC. Amino acids: CATSDSDWYEQYF.

The rearrangement links TRBV7-2 to TRBJ2-5, with D unclear. V was trimmed by 5 bases and J by 5 bases, leaving 12 bases between them. The CDR3 is 13 residues long. Germline V gene data show CDR1 as SGHTA and CDR2 as FQGNSA. The CDR3 region is CASSPAFHETQYF. The DNA of the CDR3 is TGTGCCAGCAGCCCGGCCTTTCATGAGACCCAGTACTTC.

The genes are TRBV29-1 and TRBJ2-1, with D perhaps TRBD2 (6 bases). This CDR3 has 12 residues. V was clipped by 4 bases and J by 6 bases, with 10 bases between them. Germline assignment: CDR1 SQVTM and CDR2 ANQGSEA. The CDR3 DNA is TGCAGCGTTGTAGGGAGGAGCAATGAGCAGTTCTTC. Encoded protein: CSVVGRSNEQFF.

Note on this clonotype: The CDR3 carries no conserved terminal phenylalanine or tryptophan, so it likely arises from a read error. The V gene is TRBV7-6, the J gene TRBJ2-5, with D perhaps TRBD1 (7 bases). This CDR3 has 16 residues. Trimming stripped 5 bases from V and 3 bases from J, with 19 bases between. CDR1 and CDR2 (germline): SGHVS, FNYEAQ. CDR3 nucleotides: TGTGCCAGCAGCCTAATTGGACAGGCGGGGAAAGAGACCCAGTACTTA. Its translation: CASSLIGQAGKETQYL.

There are a few counts of this clonotype. The V and J genes are TRBV20-1 and TRBJ2-5, with TRBD2 matching over 7 bases. There are 14 residues in the CDR3. Losses at the gene ends were 6 bases for V and 3 bases for J; bases not matched to a gene: 10. CDR1 is DFQATT, CDR2 SNEGSKA, per germline (reference sequence). The CDR3 nucleotides are TGCAGTGCCACGCCACTGGCGGGGGAAGAGACCCAGTACTTC. This sequence encodes CSATPLAGEETQYF.

The genes are TRBV10-3 and TRBJ1-2; no clear D. Trimming took 7 bases from V and 4 from J, leaving 16 bases between them. This CDR3 region has 14 residues. Germline CDR1 is ENHRY and CDR2 is SYGVKD. CDR3: CAIIDDSEGYGYTF. The CDR3 region has the DNA TGTGCCATCATCGACGATTCGGAGGGCTATGGCTACACCTTC.

The chain is built from TRBV4-3 and TRBJ2-5; D gene ambiguous. The tail of the sequence fits TRBJ2-7 better, so the J call may be wrong. CDR1 LGHNA and CDR2 YSLEER come from the germline V gene. The CDR3 extends over 14 amino acids. CDR3 sequence: CASSPLHLGFEQYF. The CDR3, as DNA: TGCGCCAGCAGCCCGCTACATTTGGGGTTCGAGCAGTACTTC.

This chain connects TRBV9 to TRBJ2-5; perhaps D is TRBD1 or TRBD2 (5 bases each). The CDR3 is 16 amino acids. Trimming shortened V by 3 bases and J by 0 bases, and 15 bases separated the two germline ends. Germline CDR1 and CDR2: SGDLS and YYNGEE. CDR3 amino acids: CASSAWDGLYQETQYF. CDR3 DNA: TGTGCCAGCAGCGCTTGGGACGGGTTGTACCAAGAGACCCAGTACTTC. The full variable domain, with the rest looked up from reference TRBV9 and TRBJ2-5, is DSGVTQTPKHLITATGQRVTLRCSPRSGDLSVYWYQQSLDQGLQFLIQYYNGEERAKGNILERFSAQQFPDLHSELNLSSLELGDSALYFCASSAWDGLYQETQYFGPGTRLLVL.

This clonotype was detected only a few times. J is TRBJ2-1 and V is TRBV7-9; the match to TRBD2 covers 7 bases. The germline V gene has CDR1 SEHNR and CDR2 FQNEAQ (reference sequence). V was pared by 5 bases and J by 8 bases, with 12 bases of the junction left unmatched. This CDR3 contains 15 residues. The CDR3 loop is CASSHPSGGKDEQFF. The CDR3 nucleotides are TGTGCCAGCAGCCATCCGTCGGGGGGAAAAGATGAGCAGTTCTTC.

This clonotype has at least ten counts. The chain has TRBV27 and TRBJ2-4; D unclear. The CDR3 consists of 15 residues. CDR1 is MNHEY, CDR2 SMNVEV, per germline (reference sequence). With 0 bases removed from V and 3 bases from J, the gap between germline ends came to 9 bases. CDR3 amino acids: CASSLSISSKNIQYF. As DNA, the CDR3 is TGTGCCAGCAGTTTATCGATCAGTAGCAAAAACATTCAGTACTTC.

This clonotype has a handful of counts. The rearrangement joins TRBV10-3 to TRBJ2-1; D unclear. Per the germline V gene, CDR1 is ENHRY and CDR2 is SYGVKD. The CDR3 length is 17 residues. Trimming pared 5 bases from V and 5 bases from J, leaving 22 bases between. CDR3 bases: TGTGCCATCAGTACACCTGAGGCCAATCGTTTTAACAATGAGCAGTTCTTC. It translates to CAISTPEANRFNNEQFF.